These 25 T cell receptor beta chains came from one sample sequenced in a study of blood T cell repertoires in COVID-19. TCRdb keeps only in-frame clones here, not all; method: immunoSEQ multiplex PCR. This table has about 220,000 clones, roughly 80% appearing once. Sequenced sample: peripheral blood. These receptors originate from a man younger than 45 with active or convalescent COVID-19.

This rearrangement joins TRBV5-1 to TRBJ1-4; unclear D gene. Trimming removed 5 bases from V and 4 bases from J, with 12 bases in between. The V gene's germline CDR1 is SGHRS and CDR2 YFSETQ. This CDR3 comprises 14 residues. As DNA, the CDR3 is TGCGCCAGCAGTTTGAGCCCCGTTAATGAAAAACTGTTTTTT. This translates into CASSLSPVNEKLFF.

The chain joins TRBV29-1 to TRBJ1-1, with a tentative D call TRBD1 (6 bases). The germline CDR1 and CDR2 sequences are SQVTM and ANQGSEA. This CDR3 contains 13 residues. Trimming took 7 bases from V and 0 from J, leaving 12 bases between them. As DNA, the CDR3 is TGCAGCGACGGACAGAACATGAACACTGAAGCTTTCTTT. Protein sequence: CSDGQNMNTEAFF.

This clone has more than one count but fewer than ten. The chain joins TRBV10-1 to TRBJ2-6; a weak D match, TRBD2 (5 bases). Deletions cut 11 bases from V and 0 bases from J, with 17 bases between. CDR1 and CDR2 from the germline V gene are WNHNN and SYGVQD (reference sequence). The CDR3 has 16 residues. CDR3: CARNWRPYSGANVLTF. The CDR3 nucleotides read TGCGCCCGTAATTGGAGGCCGTACTCTGGGGCCAACGTCCTGACTTTC.

V gene TRBV11-2 combines with J gene TRBJ1-1, with no clear D. The CDR3 extends over 12 amino acids. The V gene's germline CDR1 is SGHAT and CDR2 FQNNGV. Between the trimmed V and J ends, which lost 5 bases and 4 bases, there was a span of 8 bases. CDR3 nucleotides: TGTGCCAGCAGCGCAGGAATCACTGAAGCTTTCTTT. This gives the protein CASSAGITEAFF.

The CDR3 nucleotides are TGTGCCAGCAGTTTATTTTGGACAGGGTATCAATCGAGCTACAATGAGCAGTTCTTC. The encoded protein is CASSLFWTGYQSSYNEQFF. This rearrangement joins TRBV27 to TRBJ2-1; TRBD1 agrees at 8 bases. This CDR3 has 19 amino acids. Unmatched junction bases numbered 14, after V lost 1 base and J lost 3 bases. Germline-derived CDR1 and CDR2 are MNHEY and SMNVEV (reference sequence).

The chain combines TRBV5-1 with TRBJ2-5; TRBD2 matches at 13 bases. Trimming cost V 5 bases and J 1 base; bases outside gene matches: 5. The V gene's germline CDR1 is SGHRS and CDR2 YFSETQ. The CDR3 runs 16 residues. This chain's CDR3 is CASRPGTSGTQETQYF. DNA of the CDR3: TGCGCCAGCAGACCTGGGACTAGCGGGACCCAAGAGACCCAGTACTTC.

V and J are TRBV2 and TRBJ2-3; 8 nucleotides line up with TRBD2. The germline gives CDR1 SNHLY, CDR2 FYNNEI. The V segment lost 7 bases and the J segment 6 bases; nucleotides outside the gene matches: 9. CDR3 size: 14 residues. CDR3 DNA sequence: TGTGCCAGCACTCGGACTAGCCGTTCGGATACGCAGTATTTT. Protein product: CASTRTSRSDTQYF.

The J gene is TRBJ2-7, the V gene TRBV5-1, with TRBD1 as a possible D gene (6 bases). The germline V gene has CDR1 SGHRS and CDR2 YFSETQ. The CDR3 is 14 residues long. Trimming removed 0 bases at V and 4 bases at J, with 11 bases between. The CDR3 nucleotides read TGCGCCAGCAGCTTGGGGTTACAGGGTTACGAGCAGTACTTC. This codes for CASSLGLQGYEQYF.

This sequence joins TRBV7-9 and TRBJ1-2, with 7 positions matching TRBD1. The CDR3 sequence is 16 residues long. The germline V gene has CDR1 SEHNR and CDR2 FQNEAQ (reference sequence). Losses at the gene ends were 1 base for V and 4 bases for J; bases not matched to a gene: 9. Here the CDR3 DNA reads TGTGCCAGCAGCTTAGGCCCCAGGGGGGCCCCCTATGGCTACACCTTC. Its translation: CASSLGPRGAPYGYTF.

The CDR3 loop reads CASSQVGLYTEAFF. The CDR3 DNA follows: TGCGCCAGCAGCCAAGTGGGACTATACACTGAAGCTTTCTTT. This chain links TRBV4-1 with TRBJ1-1; D perhaps matches TRBD1 (5 bases). V shed 1 base and J shed 3 bases, with 9 bases lying between them. The CDR3 runs to 14 residues. Germline V CDR1 and CDR2: MGHRA, YSYEKL.

The V call is TRBV13, the J call TRBJ2-2; 13 bases are shared with TRBD2. This CDR3 comprises 17 residues. V shed 4 bases, J shed 5 bases, and the junction held 7 bases outside the gene matches. Germline loops: CDR1 PRHDT, CDR2 FYEKMQ (reference sequence). CDR3 bases: TGTGCCAGCAGCTCTCCGGGACTAGCGGGACGGACCGGGGAGCTGTTTTTT. It yields the protein CASSSPGLAGRTGELFF.

The chain is built from TRBV2 and TRBJ1-4; D not certain. Germline lookup yields CDR1 SNHLY and CDR2 FYNNEI. The CDR3 is 16 residues long. The ends were cut back, 3 bases at V and 7 bases at J, with 18 bases in the middle. CDR3 sequence: CASSDNYLAGSEKLFF. CDR3 DNA sequence: TGTGCCAGCAGTGATAATTATTTGGCGGGGAGTGAAAAACTGTTTTTT.

V is TRBV29-1 and J is TRBJ2-3; 8 nucleotides agree with TRBD2. Per germline, CDR1 SQVTM and CDR2 ANQGSEA. The V segment lost 7 bases and the J segment 5 bases; nucleotides outside the gene matches: 5. The CDR3 runs to 12 residues. CDR3 nucleotides: TGCAGCGCCGGGACTAGGAAAGATACGCAGTATTTT. Translation: CSAGTRKDTQYF.

The chain couples TRBV9 to TRBJ1-3; the D is unclear. Trimming removed 2 bases from V and 4 bases from J, with 7 bases in between. Germline CDR1 reads SGDLS; CDR2 reads YYNGEE. This CDR3 spans 13 amino acids. The CDR3 protein is CASSVLQGNTIYF. CDR3 DNA: TGTGCCAGCAGCGTCCTACAGGGAAACACCATATATTTT.

V and J are TRBV27 and TRBJ2-1; weak D call: TRBD2 (7 bases). This CDR3 contains 16 residues. V was clipped by 3 bases and J by 7 bases, with 19 bases between them. In germline, CDR1 is MNHEY, CDR2 SMNVEV (reference sequence). CDR3 nucleotide sequence: TGTGCCAGCAGTTTCTCCCTCGGGGGGCGTCGGAATGAGCAGTTCTTC. This sequence encodes CASSFSLGGRRNEQFF.

The chain couples TRBV19 to TRBJ2-1, with 9 positions matching TRBD2. This CDR3 has 15 residues. V was clipped by 7 bases and J by 8 bases; unmatched bases: 12. Looked up from germline, CDR1 is LNHDA and CDR2 is SQIVND (reference sequence). The CDR3, as DNA: TGTGCCAGTATGGTTTTAGCGGGAGTTGGGTATGAGCAGTTCTTC. This encodes CASMVLAGVGYEQFF.

The CDR3 protein is CASSLGRGTDTQYF. Here the CDR3 DNA reads TGTGCCAGCAGCTTAGGGAGAGGCACAGATACGCAGTATTTT. The V and J genes are TRBV7-2 and TRBJ2-3; D remains ambiguous. Germline CDR1 reads SGHTA; CDR2 reads FQGNSA. V was clipped by 1 base and J by 1 base, with 6 bases between them. This CDR3 is 14 amino acids long.

The chain carries TRBV28 and TRBJ1-1; D is perhaps TRBD1 (5 bases). Germline CDR1 and CDR2: MDHEN and SYDVKM. The length of the CDR3 is 16 residues. With 3 bases removed from V and 0 bases from J, the gap between germline ends came to 14 bases. CDR3 region: CASSFVVQAMNTEAFF. CDR3 nucleotides: TGTGCCAGCAGTTTCGTTGTACAGGCCATGAACACTGAAGCTTTCTTT.

The rearrangement joins TRBV7-9 to TRBJ2-7, with D maybe TRBD2 (5 bases). V was cut by 0 bases and J by 2 bases, with 17 bases left in between. The CDR3 totals 17 residues. The V gene's germline CDR1 is SEHNR and CDR2 FQNEAQ (reference sequence). CDR3 protein: CASSLASSLVIPYEQYF. Written as DNA, the CDR3 is TGTGCCAGCAGCTTAGCCTCATCACTAGTAATCCCCTACGAGCAGTACTTC.

CDR3 protein: CASSYQGVGTEAFF. The CDR3 DNA follows: TGTGCCAGCAGCTACCAAGGAGTCGGCACTGAAGCTTTCTTT. The rearrangement uses TRBV7-9 and TRBJ1-1; no definite D call. Trimming removed 4 bases from V and 4 bases from J, with 13 bases in between. Looked up from germline, CDR1 is SEHNR and CDR2 is FQNEAQ (reference sequence). The CDR3 runs to 14 residues.

In the case of this clone: The junction departs from the called germline gene at one end, perhaps through a read error. The chain uses TRBV5-4 and TRBJ1-1; possible D gene TRBD1, 6 bases. Germline V gene data show CDR1 as SGHNT and CDR2 as YYREEE (reference sequence). CDR3 size: 15 residues. CDR3 region: CASILDSGGDTEAFF. In DNA, the CDR3 is TGTGCCAGCATCTTGGACAGCGGGGGGGACACTGAAGCTTTCTTT. Filled out from reference TRBV5-4 and TRBJ1-1, the complete variable domain reads ETGVTQSPTHLIKTRGQQVTLRCSSQSGHNTVSWYQQALGQGPQFIFQYYREEENGRGNFPPRFSGLQFPNYSSELNVNALELDDSALYLCASILDSGGDTEAFFGQGTRLTVV.

The chain links TRBV6-5 to TRBJ2-2; no firm D call. Trimming pared 7 bases from V and 6 bases from J, leaving 6 bases between. Germline CDR1 is MNHEY and CDR2 is SVGAGI. This CDR3 has 11 residues. CDR3 nucleotide sequence: TGTGCCAGCAATCTCTCCGGGGAGCTGTTTTTT. Protein sequence: CASNLSGELFF.

The genes are TRBV27 and TRBJ1-1; no firm D call. Between the trimmed V and J ends, which lost 2 bases and 6 bases, there was a span of 10 bases. Germline V gene lookup returns CDR1 MNHEY and CDR2 SMNVEV (reference sequence). This CDR3 region has 13 residues. CDR3 protein: CASSLGGGPEAFF. In nucleotides, the CDR3 is TGTGCCAGCAGTTTAGGCGGAGGGCCTGAAGCTTTCTTT.

This chain links TRBV28 with TRBJ2-7, with D maybe TRBD1 (6 bases). The CDR3 has 13 residues. Trimming shortened V by 4 bases and J by 5 bases, and 12 bases separated the two germline ends. Germline V lookup: CDR1 MDHEN, CDR2 SYDVKM. In DNA, the CDR3 is TGTGCCAGCAGTTCCCCTAACAGGGACGAGCAGTACTTC. It is translated as CASSSPNRDEQYF. Drawing the rest from reference TRBV28 and TRBJ2-7, the complete variable domain is DVKVTQSSRYLVKRTGEKVFLECVQDMDHENMFWYRQDPGLGLRLIYFSYDVKMKEKGDIPEGYSVSREKKERFSLILESASTNQTSMYLCASSSPNRDEQYFGPGTRLTVT.

The count of this clone is one. Other DNA sequences in this specimen translate into the identical CDR3. The genes are TRBV7-2 and TRBJ2-5; D gene unclear. CDR1 and CDR2 from the germline V gene are SGHTA and FQGNSA. The CDR3 extends over 11 amino acids. The V end lost 5 bases, the J end lost 3 bases, and 4 bases lay between the germline ends. The CDR3 loop reads CASSPKETQYF. The CDR3 nucleotides read TGTGCCAGCAGCCCAAAAGAGACCCAGTACTTC.